This T cell receptor (beta chain) appears in the sequencing data of a study of T cells in Graves' hyperthyroidism and ophthalmopathy. Study-wide results and caveats: Before onset, by a median of about six months, the model predicted ophthalmopathy. Most expanded thyroid clonotypes above 0.001 also appeared in blood.

Cells are PBMCs isolated from more than 8.5 ml of fresh blood. RNA transcripts provided the source from which TCR beta CDR3 regions were amplified. A set of HTBI primers served as the primers for a first-round RT-PCR of the TCR CDR3. MiXCR, applied by TCRdb to the multiplex PCR reads, yields one record per CDR3 protein. The repertoire holds fewer than 250,000 distinct CDR3 sequences, with approximately 25% as singletons. This CDR3 spans 13 amino acids. From germline, CDR1 is MNHEY and CDR2 SMNVEV (reference sequence). Trimming stripped 10 bases from V and 4 bases from J, with 17 bases between. This clonotype was recorded many times. As yet, its antigen is unknown.

The rearrangement uses TRBV27 and TRBJ2-7; a possible D gene is TRBD1 (8 bases). The sequenced sample was blood. The receptor's source is a middle-aged woman with Graves' ophthalmopathy. CDR3 in amino acids: CAINRGGSYEQYF. The CDR3 nucleotides read TGTGCCATCAACAGGGGGGGCTCATACGAGCAGTACTTC.